The 21 T cell receptor beta chains below all came from one sample that was sequenced in a study of blood T cells in healthy people across ages. A second PCR, run for about 6 to 11 cycles, used a sample-barcoded 5' primer plus a J-beta primer mix. TCRdb reanalysed the 5' RACE reads using MiXCR and keeps one entry per CDR3 protein. The table lists more than 900,000 distinct CDR3 sequences, roughly 28% of them singletons. These data were likewise used in another study, on T cells of mothers and their children.

The sequencing sample was made of blood. These receptor sequences come from a woman aged 40 to 50 in good health.

In this sample, this clonotype turned up many times. The rearrangement joins TRBV4-2 to TRBJ2-1, with a weak D call TRBD1 (6 bases). The CDR3 extends over 15 amino acids. V lost 0 bases and J 8 bases, leaving 14 bases between the germline ends. CDR1 and CDR2 from the germline V gene are LGHNA and YNFKEQ. The CDR3 here is CASSQDGRGEDEQFF. CDR3 nucleotides: TGTGCCAGCAGCCAAGATGGCAGGGGAGAGGATGAGCAGTTCTTC.

This clonotype was detected once. The V and J genes are TRBV28 and TRBJ1-1, with 7 nucleotides matching TRBD1. V lost 7 bases, J lost 4 bases, and 9 bases stayed unmatched. The CDR3 is made up of 14 amino acids. Looked up from germline, CDR1 is MDHEN and CDR2 is SYDVKM. DNA for the CDR3: TGTGCCAGCACCCTGACAGGGTCATTCACTGAAGCTTTCTTT. Protein product: CASTLTGSFTEAFF.

This CDR3 is CASSLAGTGNPPLHF. The CDR3 DNA reads as TGTGCCAGCAGTTTAGCCGGGACAGGGAATCCACCCCTCCACTTT. The chain employs TRBV27 and TRBJ1-6; 9 nucleotides line up with TRBD1. Germline V gene sequence: CDR1 MNHEY, CDR2 SMNVEV (reference sequence). The ends lost 2 bases at V and 11 bases at J; junction bases unmatched: 7. This CDR3 is built from 15 residues.

This clonotype showed up just a few times. CDR3 nucleotides: TGTGCCAGCAACCCTGGTGGGGGCGACTACAATGAGCAGTTCTTC. The encoded protein is CASNPGGGDYNEQFF. The chain combines TRBV7-2 with TRBJ2-1; possible D gene TRBD1, 6 bases. This CDR3 is 15 amino acids long. V dropped 7 bases and J dropped 3 bases, with 16 bases sitting between them. Germline V gene data show CDR1 as SGHTA and CDR2 as FQGNSA.

This clonotype has ten or more counts. This chain connects TRBV20-1 to TRBJ1-2; D remains ambiguous. V was trimmed by 3 bases and J by 1 base, leaving 3 bases between them. CDR1 and CDR2 (germline): DFQATT, SNEGSKA (reference sequence). This CDR3 has 11 amino acids. The CDR3: CSARYNYGYTF. CDR3 nucleotide sequence: TGCAGTGCTAGGTATAACTATGGCTACACCTTC.

The J gene is TRBJ2-5, the V gene TRBV29-1; the D gene is possibly TRBD1 (6 bases). V was cut by 7 bases and J by 5 bases, with 14 bases left in between. The CDR3 length is 12 residues. Germline CDR1 SQVTM, CDR2 ANQGSEA. This CDR3 is CSGEGQGETQYF. CDR3 bases: TGCAGCGGTGAGGGCCAGGGGGAGACCCAGTACTTC.

The V call is TRBV28, the J call TRBJ2-3, with D unresolved. Germline V CDR1 and CDR2: MDHEN, SYDVKM. V lost 0 bases to trimming and J lost 2 bases, with 9 bases between them. This CDR3 contains 15 residues. CDR3 nucleotide sequence: TGTGCCAGCAGTTTATGGGGTATTGCCACAGATACGCAGTATTTT. As protein: CASSLWGIATDTQYF.

This chain connects TRBV6-6 to TRBJ2-7; 11 positions agree with TRBD2. The germline gives CDR1 MNHNY, CDR2 SVGAGI (reference sequence). The junction had 13 bases not matched to a gene; V was cut back by 7 bases and J by 2 bases. The CDR3 is made up of 17 amino acids. The CDR3 DNA reads as TGTGCCAGCACCTGGGCTAGCGGGGGGCCAGGGACCTACGAGCAGTACTTC. The encoded protein is CASTWASGGPGTYEQYF.

This rearrangement joins TRBV12-3 or TRBV12-4 to TRBJ1-1; weak D call: TRBD1 (6 bases). The length of the CDR3 is 14 residues. Trimming shortened V by 4 bases and J by 5 bases, and 14 bases separated the two germline ends. For the CDR3, the DNA is TGTGCCAGCAGTTCCCCTACAGGGAGGACTGAAGCTTTCTTT. Residues: CASSSPTGRTEAFF.

This clonotype was recorded many times. The chain recombines TRBV24-1 with TRBJ2-1; D gene unclear. The V and J ends lost 1 base and 3 bases respectively, with 3 bases between them. Germline CDR1 is KGHDR and CDR2 is SFDVKD. The CDR3 contains 13 residues. CDR3: CATSDFGYNEQFF. Written as DNA, the CDR3 is TGTGCCACCAGTGATTTCGGCTACAATGAGCAGTTCTTC.

The CDR3 is CASSIRSAVEQYF. The CDR3 DNA follows: TGTGCCAGTAGTATACGGTCAGCCGTCGAGCAGTACTTC. V is TRBV19 and J is TRBJ2-5; D is uncertain. The J call may be incorrect, as the DNA end agrees better with TRBJ2-7. There are 13 residues in the CDR3. Germline V gene data show CDR1 as LNHDA and CDR2 as SQIVND (reference sequence).

The genes are TRBV2 and TRBJ2-2; D could derive from TRBD1 or TRBD2 (6 bases each). V lost 7 bases and J lost 4, with 13 bases in between. Germline V CDR1 and CDR2: SNHLY, FYNNEI. The CDR3 covers 14 residues. In nucleotides, the CDR3 is TGTGCCAGCAACGGAGGGGGGCGCACCGGGGAGCTGTTTTTT. Its translation is CASNGGGRTGELFF.

J is TRBJ2-1 and V is TRBV21-1; TRBD2 is the table's D call and was not checked against the DNA. TRBV21-1 is flagged as a pseudogene. The CDR3 runs 17 residues. CDR3 bases: TGTGCCAGCAGCAAAGTTAGCGGACTAGCGGACTACAATGAGCAGTTCTTC. Translation gives CASSKVSGLADYNEQFF.

This clonotype came up a few times. This chain links TRBV27 with TRBJ2-7, with D uncertain. The CDR3 runs to 15 residues. Germline-derived CDR1 and CDR2 are MNHEY and SMNVEV (reference sequence). The germline V and J ends were trimmed by 0 bases and 0 bases, with 9 bases remaining between them. CDR3 region: CASSLSAGASYEQYF. DNA for the CDR3: TGTGCCAGCAGTTTATCGGCAGGAGCCTCCTACGAGCAGTACTTC.

V gene TRBV7-9 combines with J gene TRBJ2-7; D gene ambiguous. Germline V lookup: CDR1 SEHNR, CDR2 FQNEAQ (reference sequence). Trimming pared 5 bases from V and 5 bases from J, leaving 19 bases between. This CDR3 is 15 amino acids long. The CDR3 sequence is CASSDDTRPVHEQYF. CDR3 nucleotide sequence: TGTGCCAGCAGCGACGATACCCGTCCGGTCCACGAGCAGTACTTC.

The rearrangement joins TRBV20-1 to TRBJ1-1; 7 bases match TRBD1. This CDR3 region has 14 residues. Germline V lookup: CDR1 DFQATT, CDR2 SNEGSKA (reference sequence). V gave up 5 bases and J gave up 0 bases; unmatched junction bases: 6. The CDR3 DNA follows: TGCAGTGCTGTCATAGGGGGCATGAACACTGAAGCTTTCTTT. Translated: CSAVIGGMNTEAFF.

The chain has TRBV7-2 and TRBJ2-3; 8 positions agree with TRBD2. The CDR3 spans 16 residues. Per germline, CDR1 SGHTA and CDR2 FQGNSA. J gave up 0 bases and V 5 bases, and 7 bases lay outside the gene matches. CDR3 nucleotide sequence: TGTGCCAGCAGCCCCCAAAGCGGGGGTAGCACAGATACGCAGTATTTT. Translated, it gives CASSPQSGGSTDTQYF.

The chain carries TRBV3-1 and TRBJ2-7; 7 bases match TRBD2. This CDR3 contains 15 residues. Germline V gives CDR1 LGHDT, CDR2 YNNKEL (reference sequence). V lost 6 bases to trimming and J lost 3 bases; unmatched junction nucleotides: 11. For the CDR3, the DNA is TGTGCCAGCAGTCTCTCCGGGACTAAGGGCTACGAGCAGTACTTC. As protein: CASSLSGTKGYEQYF.

The genes are TRBV4-3 and TRBJ2-3; 7 nucleotides agree with TRBD2. Germline V CDR1 and CDR2: LGHNA, YSLEER. The CDR3 is 16 residues long. V shed 1 base and J 2 bases; nucleotides not matched to a gene: 6. The DNA for the CDR3 is TGCGCCAGCAGCCAAGCCCAACGGGGGGTCACAGATACGCAGTATTTT. Its protein is CASSQAQRGVTDTQYF.

In DNA form, the CDR3 reads TGCAGTGCTAGAGATGGCGGGGGGTATGGAGCTTTCTTT. As protein: CSARDGGGYGAFF. V is TRBV20-1 and J is TRBJ1-1; D might be TRBD1 (5 bases). The CDR3 extends over 13 amino acids. Looked up from germline, CDR1 is DFQATT and CDR2 is SNEGSKA (reference sequence). With 0 bases removed from V and 10 bases from J, the gap between germline ends came to 15 bases.

This clonotype was counted between two and nine times. The V call is TRBV4-3, the J call TRBJ1-1, with unresolved D. Germline V gene data show CDR1 as LGHNA and CDR2 as YSLEER. V lost 0 bases to trimming and J lost 5 bases, with 16 bases between them. The CDR3 runs 16 residues. The CDR3 sequence is CASSQDITAMRTEAFF. Here the CDR3 DNA reads TGCGCCAGCAGCCAAGATATTACCGCAATGAGGACTGAAGCTTTCTTT.